Sequencing of this T cell receptor beta chain was carried out in a study of metastatic and nonmetastatic thyroid tumors. Through MiXCR, TCRdb re-clonotyped the PCR reads. The table has 30,000 to 40,000 clones, 15% to 20% seen once. Patients were all untreated before their thyroid surgery. From germline, CDR1 is SSHAT and CDR2 FNYEAQ (reference sequence). The CDR3 totals 14 residues. At least ten counts were recorded for this clone. One end of the junction is discordant with germline, which a read error may explain. This TCR was recovered from a female donor with papillary thyroid cancer or a benign thyroid nodule (not recorded which). Some clones in this sample may be carry-over from other donors' samples. The chain joins TRBV7-7 to TRBJ2-3, with TRBD2 matching over 11 bases. Sequences were obtained from blood. In nucleotides, the CDR3 is TGTGCTAGCAGCTTAGGACTAGCGGGAGATACGCAGTATTTT. It is translated as CASSLGLAGDTQYF.